A single sample is the source of the 27 T cell receptor beta chains below, sequenced in a study of cytomegalovirus exposure and HLA in healthy donors. Measured with immunoSEQ multiplex PCR; TCRdb has only the in-frame clones, and not every one. The sample contains some 120,000 clones, approximately 91% of which appear only once. What was sequenced was PBMCs. These receptors were taken from a woman aged 18-35 years in good health and CMV-seronegative.

Here the CDR3 reads CAWSVLNSFLSGANVLTF. DNA for the CDR3: TGTGCCTGGAGTGTATTAAACAGCTTCCTCTCTGGGGCCAACGTCCTGACTTTC. This rearrangement joins TRBV30 to TRBJ2-6; D remains unclear. Trimming shortened V by 0 bases and J by 0 bases, and 15 bases separated the two germline ends. This CDR3 has 18 residues. The germline gives CDR1 GTSNPN, CDR2 SVGIG (reference sequence).

The chain has TRBV9 and TRBJ2-5, with 7 nucleotides matching TRBD2. With V trimmed by 4 bases and J by 1 base, 7 bases remained unmatched. This CDR3 spans 15 amino acids. Germline values: CDR1 SGDLS, CDR2 YYNGEE. CDR3 residues: CASSTQGLGQETQYF. The CDR3 region has the DNA TGTGCCAGCAGCACCCAAGGACTAGGCCAAGAGACCCAGTACTTC. Looking up the rest from reference TRBV9 and TRBJ2-5 gives the full variable domain: DSGVTQTPKHLITATGQRVTLRCSPRSGDLSVYWYQQSLDQGLQFLIQYYNGEERAKGNILERFSAQQFPDLHSELNLSSLELGDSALYFCASSTQGLGQETQYFGPGTRLLVL.

In its sample, this clone was seen once. The chain joins TRBV5-1 to TRBJ2-2; 12 positions match TRBD2. V shed 0 bases and J 2 bases; nucleotides not matched to a gene: 5. Germline lookup yields CDR1 SGHRS and CDR2 YFSETQ. This CDR3 comprises 18 residues. The CDR3 bases are TGCGCCAGCAGCTTGGCTAGCGGGAGGGCCTTAAACACCGGGGAGCTGTTTTTT. It is translated as CASSLASGRALNTGELFF.

V usage is TRBV30 and J usage is TRBJ2-3; a possible D gene is TRBD1 (6 bases). CDR3 length: 14 residues. V dropped 4 bases and J dropped 6 bases, with 17 bases sitting between them. Germline CDR1 GTSNPN, CDR2 SVGIG (reference sequence). CDR3 loop: CAWIRRTGSDTQYF. DNA of the CDR3: TGTGCCTGGATCCGAAGAACAGGGTCCGATACGCAGTATTTT.

This chain uses TRBV5-1 with TRBJ1-1; 7 bases line up with TRBD1. CDR3 length: 18 residues. V gave up 0 bases and J gave up 3 bases; unmatched junction bases: 14. Germline loops: CDR1 SGHRS, CDR2 YFSETQ. DNA of the CDR3: TGCGCCAGCAGCTTGGTTGGGACAGCTATAACGACATACACTGAAGCTTTCTTT. Its protein product is CASSLVGTAITTYTEAFF.

This chain uses TRBV6-6 with TRBJ1-1, with 7 nucleotides matching TRBD1. The CDR3 spans 15 residues. Germline-derived CDR1 and CDR2 are MNHNY and SVGAGI (reference sequence). V lost 5 bases and J lost 3; bases outside the gene matches: 9. The CDR3: CASSPLPGGDTEAFF. CDR3 nucleotide sequence: TGTGCCAGCAGTCCCCTCCCAGGGGGTGACACTGAAGCTTTCTTT.

J is TRBJ2-7 and V is TRBV7-9, with D possibly being TRBD1 (5 bases). The CDR3 totals 15 residues. Between the trimmed V and J ends, which lost 2 bases and 3 bases, there was a span of 14 bases. Per germline, CDR1 SEHNR and CDR2 FQNEAQ (reference sequence). The CDR3 coding sequence is TGTGCCAGCAGCTTAACAGGATCCGGCCTCTACGAGCAGTACTTC. Amino acid sequence: CASSLTGSGLYEQYF.

V gene TRBV7-2 combines with J gene TRBJ1-5; D call uncertain. This CDR3 comprises 12 residues. The ends were cut back, 1 base at V and 7 bases at J, with 5 bases in the middle. The germline V gene encodes CDR1 SGHTA and CDR2 FQGNSA. The CDR3 sequence: CASSLGGQPQHF. The DNA for the CDR3 is TGTGCCAGCAGCTTAGGCGGGCAGCCCCAGCATTTT.

V gene TRBV2 combines with J gene TRBJ2-5, with 8 bases aligning to TRBD2. CDR1 and CDR2 (germline): SNHLY, FYNNEI. The length of the CDR3 is 12 residues. The junction had 5 bases not matched to a gene; V was cut back by 10 bases and J by 4 bases. This chain's CDR3 is CATGGPVETQYF. CDR3 DNA sequence: TGTGCCACGGGAGGGCCGGTAGAGACCCAGTACTTC.

The chain recombines TRBV6-6 with TRBJ2-1; 7 bases match TRBD2. This CDR3 comprises 14 residues. The J segment lost 9 bases and the V segment lost 0 bases, leaving 5 bases of the junction unmatched. The germline V gene encodes CDR1 MNHNY and CDR2 SVGAGI (reference sequence). Here the CDR3 DNA reads TGTGCCAGCAGTTACTCGCGGGGGTTGAGTGAGCAGTTCTTC. It yields the protein CASSYSRGLSEQFF.

This chain uses TRBV30 with TRBJ1-2; no reliable D call. The ends were cut back, 3 bases at V and 8 bases at J, with 16 bases in the middle. Looked up from germline, CDR1 is GTSNPN and CDR2 is SVGIG (reference sequence). The CDR3 sequence is 13 residues long. The chain's CDR3 is CAWRSTRGGGYTF. In DNA, the CDR3 is TGTGCCTGGAGGTCTACCCGGGGTGGAGGCTACACCTTC.

The chain carries TRBV29-1 and TRBJ2-7; 7 positions match TRBD2. The ends lost 1 base at V and 3 bases at J; junction bases unmatched: 6. The CDR3 has 14 amino acids. CDR1 SQVTM and CDR2 ANQGSEA come from the germline V gene. CDR3 bases: TGCAGCGTTGAAGTATCTGGCGGGGGCTACGAGCAGTACTTC. Protein: CSVEVSGGGYEQYF.

The V and J genes are TRBV11-3 and TRBJ2-3; weak D call: TRBD1 (6 bases). This CDR3 contains 16 residues. V lost 4 bases and J lost 6, with 20 bases in between. Germline V gives CDR1 SGHNT, CDR2 YENEEA. The CDR3 bases are TGTGCCAGCAGCTCCCTGGGCAGGGGAAGAGTGGATACGCAGTATTTT. This codes for CASSSLGRGRVDTQYF.

The genes are TRBV13 and TRBJ2-2, with 10 bases fitting TRBD2. The CDR3 covers 18 residues. Germline V gene lookup returns CDR1 PRHDT and CDR2 FYEKMQ (reference sequence). V lost 5 bases and J lost 7; bases outside the gene matches: 16. The CDR3 sequence is CASSTRLAGGEGGGELFF. The CDR3 coding sequence is TGTGCCAGCAGCACCAGACTAGCGGGTGGAGAGGGCGGCGGGGAGCTGTTTTTT.

This clone came up a few times. Other nucleotide sequences in the sample specify the same CDR3. The chain combines TRBV28 with TRBJ1-2, with D perhaps matching TRBD1 (5 bases). V lost 6 bases, J lost 3 bases, and 11 bases lay in between. The CDR3 extends over 13 amino acids. Germline CDR1 is MDHEN and CDR2 is SYDVKM. The DNA of the CDR3 is TGTGCCAGCAGGCCAGGGTCCGACTATGGCTACACCTTC. Translating gives CASRPGSDYGYTF.

This chain joins TRBV29-1 and TRBJ2-7; 11 nucleotides align to TRBD1. Unmatched junction bases numbered 9, after V lost 3 bases and J lost 5 bases. This CDR3 region has 15 residues. Germline CDR1 and CDR2: SQVTM and ANQGSEA. This CDR3 is CSVEGFGQGANEQYF. CDR3 nucleotide sequence: TGCAGCGTTGAGGGGTTTGGACAGGGGGCTAACGAGCAGTACTTC.

This sequence joins TRBV19 and TRBJ1-1; TRBD1 agrees at 10 bases. Germline V gives CDR1 LNHDA, CDR2 SQIVND (reference sequence). After removal of 6 bases from V and 7 bases from J, the junction contained 5 bases not matched to a gene. The CDR3 is 13 residues long. The CDR3, as DNA: TGTGCCAGTAGCACCGGGACAGGGGATGAAGCTTTCTTT. Its protein is CASSTGTGDEAFF.

The V gene is TRBV7-9, the J gene TRBJ2-7; possibly TRBD1 for D (5 bases). Germline CDR1 is SEHNR and CDR2 is FQNEAQ (reference sequence). CDR3 length: 13 amino acids. The germline V and J ends were trimmed by 0 bases and 2 bases, with 5 bases remaining between them. The CDR3 coding sequence is TGTGCCAGCAGCTTAGCGGACACCTACGAGCAGTACTTC. Translation gives CASSLADTYEQYF.

This clone showed up just once. V usage is TRBV10-3 and J usage is TRBJ2-7; D not certain. Per the germline V gene, CDR1 is ENHRY and CDR2 is SYGVKD. The CDR3 length is 14 residues. V shed 5 bases and J shed 2 bases, with 13 bases lying between them. CDR3 in DNA: TGTGCCATCAGTTTCGACTCCTTAACCTACGAGCAGTACTTC. Translating it yields CAISFDSLTYEQYF.

V gene TRBV11-3 combines with J gene TRBJ1-1; D is possibly TRBD1 (6 bases). Trimming cost V 6 bases and J 11 bases, with 19 bases left between them. CDR3 length equals 13 residues. Germline lookup yields CDR1 SGHNT and CDR2 YENEEA. For the CDR3, the DNA is TGTGCCAGCAGACTAGGTGGGGGCGCATACGCTTTCTTT. Translated, it gives CASRLGGGAYAFF.

As DNA, the CDR3 is TGCGCCAGCAGCTGGGGGACAGGGGTAGCCGGGGAGCTGTTTTTT. Translated, it gives CASSWGTGVAGELFF. The V and J genes are TRBV5-1 and TRBJ2-2, with 10 positions matching TRBD1. Germline lookup yields CDR1 SGHRS and CDR2 YFSETQ. CDR3 length: 15 amino acids. The trim removed 3 bases at V and 6 bases at J, leaving 5 bases unmatched.

This sequence joins TRBV28 and TRBJ2-3; D may be TRBD1 (6 bases). The CDR3 is 17 residues long. Germline CDR1 reads MDHEN; CDR2 reads SYDVKM. V was shortened by 4 bases and J by 4 bases, with 21 bases between the two germline ends. As DNA, the CDR3 is TGTGCCAGCAGTTCACCTTCCCGGGACACCTGGGCAGATACGCAGTATTTT. Its translation: CASSSPSRDTWADTQYF.

The chain has TRBV5-4 and TRBJ1-3, with 9 bases that match TRBD1. Germline V gives CDR1 SGHNT, CDR2 YYREEE (reference sequence). This CDR3 spans 15 amino acids. Germline trimming cut 0 bases from V and 4 bases from J; bases unmatched to any gene: 2. DNA for the CDR3: TGTGCCAGCAGCTTGGGGGGGACAGGGGGAAACACCATATATTTT. This codes for CASSLGGTGGNTIYF.

The chain uses TRBV11-2 and TRBJ2-7; tentatively, D is TRBD2 (6 bases). Germline V gene data show CDR1 as SGHAT and CDR2 as FQNNGV. Trimming cost V 3 bases and J 4 bases, with 7 bases left between them. CDR3 length: 12 residues. The CDR3 sequence is CASSFGGYEQYF. CDR3 DNA sequence: TGTGCCAGCAGCTTCGGGGGTTACGAGCAGTACTTC.

CDR3 amino acids: CASSREVGEQFF. CDR3 DNA sequence: TGTGCCAGCAGCAGGGAGGTGGGTGAGCAGTTCTTC. The chain joins TRBV6-1 to TRBJ2-1; D is perhaps TRBD2 (6 bases). From germline, CDR1 is MNHNS and CDR2 SASEGT. The CDR3 is 12 residues long. The germline V and J ends were trimmed by 6 bases and 9 bases, with 12 bases remaining between them.

The gene calls are TRBV27 and TRBJ2-7; TRBD2 might be the D (5 bases). Trimming shortened V by 5 bases and J by 2 bases, and 19 bases separated the two germline ends. The CDR3 has 16 residues. The germline CDR1 and CDR2 sequences are MNHEY and SMNVEV (reference sequence). The CDR3: CASSHGLIFLPYEQYF. CDR3 DNA sequence: TGTGCCAGCAGTCACGGACTTATTTTTCTACCCTACGAGCAGTACTTC.

This rearrangement joins TRBV7-8 to TRBJ2-5, with D possibly TRBD1 on 5 matching bases. The DNA matches TRBJ2-7 better at its end, which makes the J call doubtful. CDR1 and CDR2 (germline): SGHVS, FQNEAQ. This CDR3 region has 14 residues. The DNA of the CDR3 is TGTGCCAGCAGCCCAGGTAGGGGCCAGGACGAGCAGTACTTC. Its translation: CASSPGRGQDEQYF.